A selection of T cell receptor beta chains follows, all from one sample in a study of blood T cell repertoires in COVID-19. The repertoire was sequenced with immunoSEQ multiplex PCR; TCRdb's copy has only in-frame clones and lacks some. Of a few hundred thousand clones in the sample, about 91% are singletons; the top ten hold roughly 4.5%. The specimen was peripheral blood. The receptors come from a woman between 40 and 50 years old who had recovered from COVID-19. The CDR3 runs from the conserved cysteine through the conserved F or W. A D gene is named only where the DNA matches it firmly. Expanded clones get a size class; other rows say once, few or many, or leave the size out.

J,size,D,V,DNA,CDR3
TRBJ2-1,.,.,TRBV15,TGTGCCACCAGCAGCTCCGGCCCCGAGGATGATGAGCAGTTCTTC,CATSSSGPEDDEQFF
TRBJ2-3,.,TRBD2,TRBV4-3,TGCGCCAGCAGCCAAGATTGGGGGGGAGGGGCCCGCACAGATACGCAGTATTTT,CASSQDWGGGARTDTQYF
TRBJ1-6,.,.,TRBV28,TGTGCCAGCAGTTTAGGAGGGCTTTCACCCCTCCACTTT,CASSLGGLSPLHF
TRBJ2-7,.,.,TRBV5-1,TGCGCCAGCAGCTTGCGGGGTTACGAGCAGTACTTC,CASSLRGYEQYF
TRBJ1-2,.,.,TRBV19,TGTGCCAGTAGTATATTGATGGGGCTTTACTATGGCTACACCTTC,CASSILMGLYYGYTF
TRBJ1-6,.,.,TRBV7-9,TGTGCCAGCAGCAACCGGGAACATTATCCCCTCCACTTT,CASSNREHYPLHF
TRBJ2-3,.,TRBD1,TRBV6-1,TGTGCCAGCAGTGAGTGGACAGGAGGCACAGATACGCAGTATTTT,CASSEWTGGTDTQYF
TRBJ2-2,.,.,TRBV10-3,TGTGCCATCAGTTCCAGGGCCGGGGAGCTGTTTTTT,CAISSRAGELFF
TRBJ2-5,.,.,TRBV28,TGTGCCAGCAGTTTAGGGCAGGGCGAGACCCAGTACTTC,CASSLGQGETQYF
TRBJ2-7,once,.,TRBV3-1/TRBV3-2,TGTGCCAGCAGCCAAGCGGGGGGCGCGTACGAGCAGTACTTC,CASSQAGGAYEQYF
TRBJ2-3,.,TRBD2,TRBV9,TGTGCCAGCAGCGTGATGGGACTAGCGGCGGATACGCAGTATTTT,CASSVMGLAADTQYF
TRBJ1-1,.,.,TRBV9,TGTGCCAGCAGCGTAGTGGGAGGGGACACTGAAGCTTTCTTT,CASSVVGGDTEAFF